The 19 T cell receptor beta chains in this list originate from one sample, sequenced in a study of T cells in Graves' hyperthyroidism and ophthalmopathy. RNA transcripts were the template for amplifying TCR beta CDR3 regions. Initially, a first-round RT-PCR of the TCR CDR3 employed the HTBI primer set. TCRdb fed the multiplex PCR reads into MiXCR, producing one record per CDR3 protein. The data hold 300,000 to 450,000 distinct CDR3 sequences, with more than 12% observed a single time. Sequencing input: blood. Receptors were obtained from a woman aged 25 to 39 with Graves' hyperthyroidism.

Details on this clonotype: A read error is possible here, since a much larger clone lies one base away. The chain has TRBV3-1 and TRBJ2-1; no clear D. The better agreement between TRBJ2-7 and the DNA end casts doubt on the J call. The CDR3 totals 15 residues. Germline CDR1 and CDR2: LGHDT and YNNKEL (reference sequence). The CDR3 is CASSPMGPGNNEQYF. For the CDR3, the DNA is TGTGCCAGCAGCCCTATGGGCCCTGGTAACAATGAGCAGTACTTC.

This clonotype was observed at least ten times. The DNA for the CDR3 is TGCAGTGCTAGAGCCCCGGGACAGGGGGCTCGCGAGCAGTACTTC. It translates to CSARAPGQGAREQYF. The V call is TRBV20-1, the J call TRBJ2-7; 12 nucleotides match TRBD1. This CDR3 is 15 amino acids long. V trimming: 1 base; J trimming: 6 bases; junction bases outside the gene matches: 7. Germline V gives CDR1 DFQATT, CDR2 SNEGSKA (reference sequence).

This clonotype showed up many times. The junction departs from the called germline gene at one end, perhaps through a read error. The chain joins TRBV5-1 to TRBJ2-6; D gene uncertain. This CDR3 region has 14 residues. Germline assignment: CDR1 SGHRS and CDR2 YFSETQ. CDR3 DNA sequence: TGTGCCAGCTCACCTTCCTCTGGGGCCAACGTCCTGACTTTC. This gives the protein CASSPSSGANVLTF.

There are many counts of this clonotype. The V gene is TRBV5-1, the J gene TRBJ1-1, with TRBD1 identical over 8 bases. CDR1 is SGHRS and CDR2 is YFSETQ in the germline V gene. The junction had 7 bases not matched to a gene; V was cut back by 4 bases and J by 5 bases. CDR3 length: 14 amino acids. The CDR3 loop reads CASSQTGVGTEAFF. CDR3 nucleotide sequence: TGCGCCAGCAGCCAGACAGGGGTGGGGACTGAAGCTTTCTTT.

This clonotype occurred many times. The chain uses TRBV28 and TRBJ1-2, with 8 bases aligning to TRBD1. With 6 bases clipped from V and 5 bases from J, the junction kept 5 bases outside the gene matches. Germline V gives CDR1 MDHEN, CDR2 SYDVKM. The CDR3 is made up of 13 amino acids. CDR3 loop: CASRAGQGYGYTF. CDR3 sequence (DNA): TGTGCCAGCAGGGCCGGACAGGGTTATGGCTACACCTTC.

As regards this clonotype: Possible read error: a much larger clone is one base away. The chain joins TRBV20-1 to TRBJ2-7; TRBD2 aligns across 8 bases. The CDR3 is made up of 15 amino acids. CDR1 and CDR2 (germline): DFQATT, SNEGSKA (reference sequence). The chain's CDR3 is CSARDQRESSYERYF. The CDR3 coding sequence is TGCAGTGCTAGAGATCAGCGGGAGAGCTCCTACGAGCGGTACTTC.

The J gene is TRBJ2-5, the V gene TRBV28, with D perhaps matching TRBD1 or TRBD2 (5 bases each). The CDR3 has 15 residues. V was cut by 8 bases and J by 2 bases, with 18 bases left in between. Germline V gene data show CDR1 as MDHEN and CDR2 as SYDVKM. The CDR3 DNA reads TGTGCCAGCTCGGGGATGGGGGACGGACAAGAGACCCAGTACTTC. This encodes CASSGMGDGQETQYF. The full variable domain, completed using reference TRBV28 and TRBJ2-5, is DVKVTQSSRYLVKRTGEKVFLECVQDMDHENMFWYRQDPGLGLRLIYFSYDVKMKEKGDIPEGYSVSREKKERFSLILESASTNQTSMYLCASSGMGDGQETQYFGPGTRLLVL.

This clonotype was detected ten times or more. The V gene is TRBV30, the J gene TRBJ1-1, with D perhaps matching TRBD1 (6 bases). Germline CDR1 and CDR2: GTSNPN and SVGIG (reference sequence). CDR3 length equals 15 residues. CDR3 coding DNA: TGTGTCTGCACCCATCGGGGCAGGGGAAACACTGAAGCTTTCTTT. Translating it yields CVCTHRGRGNTEAFF.

Details on this clonotype: Since a much larger clone is just one base distant, this may be a read error. This chain uses TRBV28 with TRBJ2-5; no firm D call. The CDR3 consists of 11 residues. Germline V gene sequence: CDR1 MDHEN, CDR2 SYDVKM. CDR3 loop: CACSYSETQYF. CDR3 in DNA: TGTGCCTGCAGTTACTCGGAGACCCAGTACTTC.

This clonotype turned up a few times. This chain links TRBV20-1 with TRBJ2-3, with unresolved D. The CDR3 is 13 amino acids. V was shortened by 3 bases and J by 0 bases, with 7 bases between the two germline ends. Germline-derived CDR1 and CDR2 are DFQATT and SNEGSKA (reference sequence). The CDR3 bases are TGCAGTGCTAGGAGGCGGAGCACAGATACGCAGTATTTT. Protein: CSARRRSTDTQYF.

Ten or more counts support this clonotype. The chain joins TRBV2 to TRBJ1-1, with D unclear. Germline CDR1 SNHLY, CDR2 FYNNEI. Trimming took off 6 bases at V and 3 bases at J, with 8 bases between the two ends. This CDR3 is 12 amino acids long. CDR3 sequence: CASSKDDTEAFF. CDR3 DNA sequence: TGTGCCAGCAGCAAAGACGACACTGAAGCTTTCTTT.

This clonotype was detected a few times. The chain carries TRBV14 and TRBJ2-3; TRBD2 aligns across 11 bases. Germline V gene lookup returns CDR1 SGHDN and CDR2 FVKESK. CDR3 size: 15 residues. V was pared by 5 bases and J by 4 bases, with 5 bases of the junction left unmatched. The CDR3 region is CASSGTSGPADTQYF. CDR3 DNA: TGTGCCAGCAGCGGGACTAGCGGACCCGCAGATACGCAGTATTTT.

This clonotype was recorded a few times. This CDR3 is missing its conserved last phenylalanine or tryptophan, likely due to a read error. The gene calls are TRBV2 and TRBJ1-2; D gene uncertain. The CDR3 runs to 12 residues. Trimming pared 7 bases from V and 4 bases from J, leaving 10 bases between. Germline V gene sequence: CDR1 SNHLY, CDR2 FYNNEI. The CDR3 nucleotides read TGTGCCAGCAACACAGTAACCTATGGCTACACCCTC. It yields the protein CASNTVTYGYTL.

The CDR3 DNA follows: TGTGCCAGCAGCCCCCCGACTGTCCGCCGACCTAATGAAAAACTGTTTTTT. It specifies CASSPPTVRRPNEKLFF. The rearrangement uses TRBV5-5 and TRBJ1-4; no firm D call. V lost 4 bases, J lost 3 bases, and 19 bases lay in between. From germline, CDR1 is SGHKS and CDR2 YYEKEE (reference sequence). This CDR3 is built from 17 residues.

This clonotype was counted at least ten times. The J gene is TRBJ2-1, the V gene TRBV18, with D uncertain. Looked up from germline, CDR1 is KGHSH and CDR2 is LQKENI. V was shortened by 1 base and J by 1 base, with 17 bases between the two germline ends. CDR3 length: 18 amino acids. CDR3 nucleotides: TGTGCCAGCTCACCACTTTCAACTGTTACCCAATCCTACAATGAGCAGTTCTTC. As protein: CASSPLSTVTQSYNEQFF.

This clonotype has at least ten counts. V is TRBV12-5 and J is TRBJ2-2; no reliable D call. Germline V lookup: CDR1 LGHNT, CDR2 FRNRAP. This CDR3 has 16 residues. Trimming took off 0 bases at V and 1 base at J, with 9 bases between the two ends. In nucleotides, the CDR3 is TGTGCTAGTGGTTTGGTACTTGGGGAGAACACCGGGGAGCTGTTTTTT. Translating it yields CASGLVLGENTGELFF.

This clonotype was observed a handful of times. The chain joins TRBV3-1 to TRBJ1-6; no reliable D call. CDR3 size: 17 residues. Trimming pared 3 bases from V and 0 bases from J, leaving 12 bases between. The germline V gene encodes CDR1 LGHDT and CDR2 YNNKEL (reference sequence). CDR3 bases: TGTGCCAGCAGCCAGTCGACACGCCTCTCCTATAATTCACCCCTCCACTTT. It yields the protein CASSQSTRLSYNSPLHF.

Many counts were recorded for this clonotype. The CDR3 loop is CASRGDRPNEKLFF. As DNA, the CDR3 is TGTGCCAGCAGAGGGGACAGACCTAATGAAAAACTGTTTTTT. The rearrangement joins TRBV2 to TRBJ1-4; 7 bases align to TRBD1. Germline lookup yields CDR1 SNHLY and CDR2 FYNNEI. This CDR3 comprises 14 residues. The V segment lost 6 bases and the J segment 3 bases; nucleotides outside the gene matches: 4. The full variable domain, with the rest looked up from reference TRBV2 and TRBJ1-4, is EPEVTQTPSHQVTQMGQEVILRCVPISNHLYFYWYRQILGQKVEFLVSFYNNEISEKSEIFDDQFSVERPDGSNFTLKIRSTKLEDSAMYFCASRGDRPNEKLFFGSGTQLSVL.

This clonotype has only a few counts. The CDR3 protein is CSAALPGGAASYEQYF. For the CDR3, the DNA is TGCAGTGCTGCCCTACCGGGGGGAGCGGCCTCCTACGAGCAGTACTTC. The rearrangement uses TRBV20-1 and TRBJ2-7, with 7 bases that match TRBD2. The CDR3 runs to 16 residues. Germline values: CDR1 DFQATT, CDR2 SNEGSKA (reference sequence). Losses at the gene ends were 5 bases for V and 0 bases for J; bases not matched to a gene: 13.